The clone carrying this T cell receptor beta chain was counted ten times or more. Its target is unknown. The sample originates from a study of Graves' ophthalmopathy and Graves' hyperthyroidism. Study findings and constraints: Discrimination between ophthalmopathy and stable hyperthyroidism by a 13-signature model showed 87.88% sensitivity and 70% to 84% specificity.

Amplification of TCR beta CDR3 regions used RNA transcripts. An initial RT-PCR round employing HTBI primers preceded a second-round multiplex PCR. TCRdb used MiXCR to reprocess the multiplex PCR reads, holding one entry per CDR3 protein. Of about 620,000 distinct CDR3 sequences listed, about a fifth are singletons. The authors enrolled newly diagnosed hyperthyroidism patients aged 18 to 65 with under 2 months' duration. Diagnostic conclusions were grounded in clinical symptoms, serum thyroxine, TRAb, thyroid ultrasound and orbital computed tomography. Out of about 11 ml of fresh peripheral blood, PBMCs were obtained. The CDR3 sequence is 15 residues long. CDR1 and CDR2 from the germline V gene are SNHLY and FYNNEI. V lost 7 bases, J lost 10 bases, and 12 bases stayed unmatched.

The sequencing sample was made of peripheral blood. J is TRBJ1-6 and V is TRBV2, with 8 nucleotides matching TRBD1. The clonotype was recovered from a woman aged 18-29 years with stable Graves' hyperthyroidism. Some clones in this sample may be carry-over from other donors' samples. CDR3 coding DNA: TGTGCCAGCAAGCCCGACAGGGGCGTCATGTCACCCCTCCACTTT. It yields the protein CASKPDRGVMSPLHF.